Reported below is one T cell receptor beta chain. Its antigen is still unknown. This CDR3 comprises 13 residues. Deletions cut 8 bases from V and 7 bases from J, with 15 bases between. From germline, CDR1 is SNHLY and CDR2 FYNNEI. The data stem from a study of memory CD4+ T cells and cytomegalovirus serostatus. Authors' processing steps: Out-of-frame sequences were removed, leaving around 2.2 million distinct TCRbeta sequences. This table comes from immunoSEQ multiplex PCR, and its TCRdb copy is limited to in-frame clones, with some not included. From that table come the V and J calls and clone size; the DNA was used to work out D and trimming. The sample holds 85,000 to 100,000 clones, 75% to 90% seen once. Single viable CD3+CD4+CD8-CD45RO+ cells were sorted as the memory CD4+ T cells. Overall study results and limits: A US-trained random forest predicted CMV serostatus with median AUC roughly 0.9.

The sample was memory CD4+ T cells from blood. The chain recombines TRBV2 with TRBJ2-1; TRBD2 is a possible D gene (6 bases). The sequence derives from an adult in good health and CMV-seropositive. The CDR3 DNA sequence: TGTGCCAGCGGCAGGAGGGATGGGAATGAGCAGTTCTTC. This encodes CASGRRDGNEQFF. The full variable domain, in which reference TRBV2 and TRBJ2-1 provide the parts outside the CDR3, is EPEVTQTPSHQVTQMGQEVILRCVPISNHLYFYWYRQILGQKVEFLVSFYNNEISEKSEIFDDQFSVERPDGSNFTLKIRSTKLEDSAMYFCASGRRDGNEQFFGPGTRLTVL.